Below, 18 T cell receptor beta chains from the same sample are listed, as sequenced in a study of blood T cell repertoires in COVID-19. This table comes from immunoSEQ multiplex PCR, and its TCRdb copy is limited to in-frame clones, with some not included. The data hold fewer than 250,000 clones, with around 81% observed a single time. The sequencing input was PBMCs or T cells enriched from blood (not recorded which). The receptors here all came from a woman aged 45-65 years with acute COVID-19.

This chain links TRBV11-2 with TRBJ2-3; D is possibly TRBD1 (5 bases). Germline loops: CDR1 SGHAT, CDR2 FQNNGV. V lost 6 bases to trimming and J lost 2 bases, with 24 bases between them. This CDR3 is 18 amino acids long. The chain's CDR3 is CASSPGILALSYTDTQYF. DNA of the CDR3: TGTGCCAGCAGTCCAGGGATACTCGCGCTTTCTTACACAGATACGCAGTATTTT. The full variable domain, completed using reference TRBV11-2 and TRBJ2-3, is EAGVAQSPRYKIIEKRQSVAFWCNPISGHATLYWYQQILGQGPKLLIQFQNNGVVDDSQLPKDRFSAERLKGVDSTLKIQPAKLEDSAVYLCASSPGILALSYTDTQYFGPGTRLTVL.

This sequence joins TRBV29-1 and TRBJ1-2, with TRBD1 matching over 9 bases. With V trimmed by 3 bases and J by 0 bases, 5 bases remained unmatched. The CDR3 is 15 amino acids. The germline V gene has CDR1 SQVTM and CDR2 ANQGSEA. CDR3 in amino acids: CSVEDRGKSNYGYTF. The CDR3 bases are TGCAGCGTTGAGGACAGGGGAAAGTCTAACTATGGCTACACCTTC.

This sequence joins TRBV7-9 and TRBJ2-5, with 13 bases fitting TRBD2. Trimming at V came to 6 bases and at J to 5 bases, leaving 9 bases not matched to a gene. The length of the CDR3 is 16 residues. Germline V CDR1 and CDR2: SEHNR, FQNEAQ (reference sequence). The CDR3 nucleotides read TGTGCCAGCAGTCGACTAGCGGGAGGAGGAATTGAGACCCAGTACTTC. Protein: CASSRLAGGGIETQYF.

V is TRBV5-5 and J is TRBJ1-5; D unclear. The V gene lost 0 bases and the J gene lost 0 bases, with 7 bases spanning the gap. The V gene's germline CDR1 is SGHKS and CDR2 YYEKEE (reference sequence). The CDR3 contains 15 residues. The CDR3 protein is CASSLGQNSNQPQHF. DNA of the CDR3: TGTGCCAGCAGCTTGGGGCAGAATAGCAATCAGCCCCAGCATTTT.

The chain employs TRBV5-1 and TRBJ2-2; TRBD2 aligns across 13 bases. J lost 4 bases, V lost 0 bases, and 6 bases had no gene match. The CDR3 spans 18 residues. Germline lookup yields CDR1 SGHRS and CDR2 YFSETQ. CDR3 region: CASSLELAGGPGTGELFF. CDR3 nucleotide sequence: TGCGCCAGCAGCTTGGAACTAGCGGGGGGGCCGGGCACCGGGGAGCTGTTTTTT. The variable domain in full, completed from reference TRBV5-1 and TRBJ2-2, reads KAGVTQTPRYLIKTRGQQVTLSCSPISGHRSVSWYQQTPGQGLQFLFEYFSETQRNKGNFPGRFSGRQFSNSRSEMNVSTLELGDSALYLCASSLELAGGPGTGELFFGEGSRLTVL.

DNA of the CDR3: TGTGCCAGCAGTCCGCCGGGACTAGCGGGGGCCCTGCTAATCACCGGGGAGCTGTTTTTT. Its protein product is CASSPPGLAGALLITGELFF. The chain has TRBV27 and TRBJ2-2, with 14 positions matching TRBD2. V lost 5 bases to trimming and J lost 4 bases; unmatched junction nucleotides: 15. The length of the CDR3 is 20 residues. Germline-derived CDR1 and CDR2 are MNHEY and SMNVEV (reference sequence).

The chain is built from TRBV19 and TRBJ1-2; 11 bases are shared with TRBD1. The CDR3 is 16 amino acids. V dropped 4 bases and J dropped 8; count of bases not matched to a gene: 12. The germline V gene encodes CDR1 LNHDA and CDR2 SQIVND (reference sequence). The CDR3 DNA is TGTGCCAGTAGTACTGGACAGGGGGCGAGAAAGTTGGGCTACACCTTC. Translated: CASSTGQGARKLGYTF.

This chain uses TRBV10-3 with TRBJ2-1, with D possibly matching TRBD1 (6 bases). The germline V gene has CDR1 ENHRY and CDR2 SYGVKD. The CDR3 totals 16 residues. V was clipped by 6 bases and J by 0 bases, with 15 bases between them. CDR3 amino acids: CAIRGSGESSYNEQFF. The CDR3 region has the DNA TGTGCCATCAGGGGTTCAGGGGAAAGCTCCTACAATGAGCAGTTCTTC.

The chain is built from TRBV7-2 and TRBJ1-2, with 11 bases fitting TRBD1. CDR1 is SGHTA, CDR2 FQGNSA, per germline. The trim removed 5 bases at V and 8 bases at J, leaving 7 bases unmatched. The CDR3 has 14 amino acids. CDR3 DNA sequence: TGTGCCAGCAGCCAGGACAGGGGGCAGGACGGCTACACCTTC. Translated: CASSQDRGQDGYTF.

The rearrangement links TRBV9 to TRBJ2-1; TRBD2 matches 10 bases. Germline assignment: CDR1 SGDLS and CDR2 YYNGEE. The CDR3 has 16 amino acids. Trimming took 4 bases from V and 2 from J; bases not matched to a gene: 6. The CDR3 here is CASSTQAGGAYNEQFF. The CDR3 region has the DNA TGTGCCAGCAGCACCCAAGCGGGAGGGGCCTACAATGAGCAGTTCTTC. The full variable domain, in which reference TRBV9 and TRBJ2-1 provide the parts outside the CDR3, is DSGVTQTPKHLITATGQRVTLRCSPRSGDLSVYWYQQSLDQGLQFLIQYYNGEERAKGNILERFSAQQFPDLHSELNLSSLELGDSALYFCASSTQAGGAYNEQFFGPGTRLTVL.

The genes are TRBV27 and TRBJ2-7; TRBD1 is a possible D gene (6 bases). The CDR3 is made up of 14 amino acids. Trimming left V 6 bases short and J 1 base short, with 13 bases between. Germline V gene lookup returns CDR1 MNHEY and CDR2 SMNVEV (reference sequence). As DNA, the CDR3 is TGTGCCAGCAGCCAAATACAGGGTTCCTACGAGCAGTACTTC. As protein: CASSQIQGSYEQYF.

V usage is TRBV19 and J usage is TRBJ2-7; tentative D call: TRBD2 (5 bases). Trimming cost V 3 bases and J 7 bases, with 10 bases left between them. Germline CDR1 is LNHDA and CDR2 is SQIVND (reference sequence). The CDR3 loop spans 12 amino acids. DNA for the CDR3: TGTGCCAGTAGTATGTGGGAGTCGGAGCAGTACTTC. Translated, it gives CASSMWESEQYF.

This rearrangement joins TRBV12-5 to TRBJ1-3; D is unclear. V lost 0 bases to trimming and J lost 2 bases, with 17 bases between them. Germline values: CDR1 LGHNT, CDR2 FRNRAP. This CDR3 comprises 18 residues. DNA of the CDR3: TGTGCTAGTGGTTTGGTACAGTCGGGGAAAAGTCCTGGAAACACCATATATTTT. It yields the protein CASGLVQSGKSPGNTIYF.

The gene calls are TRBV24-1 and TRBJ2-7; TRBD2 might be the D (6 bases). CDR1 and CDR2 (germline): KGHDR, SFDVKD. The CDR3 totals 12 residues. The V and J ends lost 4 bases and 10 bases respectively, with 13 bases between them. The CDR3 loop is CATSDRRGSQYF. DNA of the CDR3: TGTGCCACCAGTGACCGCCGGGGGAGCCAGTACTTC.

The V gene is TRBV15, the J gene TRBJ2-2, with 9 bases identical to TRBD1. Trimming took 3 bases from V and 2 from J; bases not matched to a gene: 1. There are 15 residues in the CDR3. CDR1 is LNHNV, CDR2 YYDKDF, per germline (reference sequence). DNA for the CDR3: TGTGCCACCAGCAGGGACAGGGGAAACACCGGGGAGCTGTTTTTT. It is translated as CATSRDRGNTGELFF.

The rearrangement uses TRBV19 and TRBJ1-5; 9 bases agree with TRBD1. Germline V gene sequence: CDR1 LNHDA, CDR2 SQIVND (reference sequence). V trimming: 9 bases; J trimming: 6 bases; junction bases outside the gene matches: 15. This CDR3 region has 16 residues. CDR3 amino acids: CASSKTGTGSPQPQHF. Written as DNA, the CDR3 is TGTGCCAGCTCCAAAACCGGGACAGGGAGCCCTCAGCCCCAGCATTTT.

The CDR3 nucleotides are TGTGCCAGCAGTAATACAGCAGATACGCAGTATTTT. This gives the protein CASSNTADTQYF. The chain has TRBV6-4 and TRBJ2-3; the D is unclear. The CDR3 covers 12 residues. Germline assignment: CDR1 MRHNA and CDR2 SNTAGT. Trimming stripped 5 bases from V and 4 bases from J, with 7 bases between.

The sample holds a few counts of this clone. This sequence joins TRBV18 and TRBJ2-7, with D possibly being TRBD2 (7 bases). The CDR3 is 17 residues long. Germline V CDR1 and CDR2: KGHSH, LQKENI. V lost 1 base to trimming and J lost 0 bases, with 16 bases between them. CDR3 loop: CASSPLSGGGTSYEQYF. The CDR3 bases are TGTGCCAGCTCACCACTCTCTGGCGGGGGCACCTCCTACGAGCAGTACTTC.